This is a list of T cell receptor beta chains from one sample in a study of T-cell reconstitution after alpha-beta-depleted transplantation in children. TCRdb itself ran the PCR reads through MiXCR, one entry per CDR3 protein. The data show about 70,000 distinct CDR3 sequences, under 13% seen once. Specimen: PBMCs, collected before TCRalphabeta/CD19-depleted stem cell transplant. The receptors were gathered from a boy aged 5-17 years with acute myeloid leukemia, due to receive a stem cell transplant. Each CDR3 is given with its conserved first and last residue. A D gene is named only where the DNA matches it firmly. The size entry is marked missing in some rows and otherwise reads once, few, many or a size class.

V gene	J gene	clone size	D gene	CDR3 DNA	CDR3 protein
TRBV7-6	TRBJ2-2	once	TRBD2	TGTGCCAGCAGCTTGGAACTAGCGGCGAACACCGGGGAGCTGTTTTTT	CASSLELAANTGELFF
TRBV7-6	TRBJ1-1	many	-	TGTGCCAGCAGCTTACGGGCGAACACTGAAGCTTTCTTT	CASSLRANTEAFF
TRBV18	TRBJ1-6	-	TRBD1	TGTGCCAGCTCACTGGGACAGGGGATAACCTATAATTCACCCCTCCACTTT	CASSLGQGITYNSPLHF
TRBV23-1	TRBJ2-3	-	-	TGCGCCAGCGACGACATATTTAGCTTCATAGATACGCAGTATTTT	CASDDIFSFIDTQYF
TRBV7-2	TRBJ1-6	many	-	TGTGCCAGCAGCCCCGCAGGGGAACGATCACCCCTCCACTTT	CASSPAGERSPLHF
TRBV5-1	TRBJ2-3	many	-	TGCGCCAGCAGCGAGATATTAGATACGCAGTATTTT	CASSEILDTQYF
TRBV27	TRBJ1-1	many	-	TGTGCCAGCAGTTTAATTGGGGAAGGGGCTTTCTTT	CASSLIGEGAFF
TRBV2	TRBJ1-1	many	-	TGTGCCAGCAGTCGCCTAACAGGGATGAACACTGAAGCTTTCTTT	CASSRLTGMNTEAFF
TRBV20-1	TRBJ2-1	many	TRBD1	TGCAGTTCAAACGAGGGGGCGCGCTACAATGAGCAGTTCTTC	CSSNEGARYNEQFF
TRBV15	TRBJ2-5	many	TRBD1	TGTGCCACCAGCAGACGGGACAGTCAAGAGACCCAGTACTTC	CATSRRDSQETQYF
TRBV5-1	TRBJ2-1	many	TRBD2	TGCGCCAGCAGCTTGGGACTTAGTCTAGCGGGAGGGTCGTACAATGAGCAGTTCTTC	CASSLGLSLAGGSYNEQFF
TRBV30	TRBJ1-1	many	-	TGTGCCTTAGTAGTTAGGACTGAAGCTTTCTTT	CALVVRTEAFF
TRBV29-1	TRBJ1-5	many	TRBD1	TGCAGCGTGGCGGGACAGGGACAAACCCAGCATTTT	CSVAGQGQTQHF
TRBV5-1	TRBJ1-4	many	-	TGCGCCAGCAGCTTGGACATTAATGAAAAACTGTTTTTT	CASSLDINEKLFF
TRBV12-3/TRBV12-4	TRBJ2-1	-	TRBD2	TGTGCCAGCAGCCGATGGGGGAAAGCGGGAGGGCCGGATAATGAGCAGTTCTTC	CASSRWGKAGGPDNEQFF
TRBV12-3/TRBV12-4	TRBJ2-5	many	-	TGTGCCAGCAGTTTTTGGGGGGCGTCGAGGGAAGAGACCCAGTACTTC	CASSFWGASREETQYF
TRBV19	TRBJ2-7	few	TRBD1	TGTGCCAGTAGCCGCGTGGGACAGGGAGGGTACGAGCAGTACTTC	CASSRVGQGGYEQYF
TRBV6-5	TRBJ1-5	few	-	TGTGCCAGCAGTTACTCGGGTGGGGGTAGCAATCAGCCCCAGCATTTT	CASSYSGGGSNQPQHF
TRBV6-2/TRBV6-3	TRBJ2-3	many	-	TGTGCCAGCAATCTCGGTGGGGCGCAGTATTTT	CASNLGGAQYF
TRBV24-1	TRBJ2-3	many	-	TGTGCCACCAGTGATTATAGGGGGGGCAGCACAGATACGCAGTATTTT	CATSDYRGGSTDTQYF
TRBV20-1	TRBJ2-2	many	-	TGCAGTGCTAGATCTCTAGGCACCGGGGAGCTGTTTTTT	CSARSLGTGELFF
TRBV12-3/TRBV12-4	TRBJ2-7	many	TRBD2	TGTGCCAGCAGTTTTGCGGGAGGCCACGAGCAGTACTTC	CASSFAGGHEQYF
TRBV5-1	TRBJ1-3	many	-	TGCGCCAGCAGCTTGGTCGACACCTCCTCTGGAAACACCATATATTTT	CASSLVDTSSGNTIYF
TRBV7-2	TRBJ2-7	many	-	TGTGCCAGCAGCGGGGGCTTTTACGAGCAGTACTTC	CASSGGFYEQYF
TRBV7-2	TRBJ2-5	many	-	TGTGCCAGCAGCCTCACATGGGCACAAGAGACCCAGTACTTC	CASSLTWAQETQYF
TRBV6-2/TRBV6-3	TRBJ2-5	many	-	TGTGCCAGCAGCCCCCGTTATCGGGACCTAGGGCGAGAGACCCAGTACTTC	CASSPRYRDLGRETQYF